One and the same sample provided the 24 T cell receptor beta chains below, sequenced in a study of T cell responses to AZD1222 COVID-19 vaccine. Libraries were prepared by immunoSEQ multiplex PCR; TCRdb keeps only in-frame clonotypes and omits some of them. The profile covers about 59,000 clones, with about 88% appearing a single time and 5.5% to 7% taken by the ten largest. Sequenced here: peripheral blood, sampled 28 days after the second AZD1222 dose. The receptors stem from an adult who received the AZD1222 COVID-19 vaccine.

V gene TRBV11-2 combines with J gene TRBJ2-7; D uncertain. CDR3 length: 12 amino acids. V lost 4 bases and J 2 bases, leaving 6 bases between the germline ends. CDR1 and CDR2 (germline): SGHAT, FQNNGV. The CDR3 sequence: CASSSSAYEQYF. Written as DNA, the CDR3 is TGTGCCAGCAGCTCCAGCGCCTACGAGCAGTACTTC.

This clone is a singleton in its sample. The chain couples TRBV7-8 to TRBJ2-7; maybe TRBD2 (5 bases). There are 15 residues in the CDR3. The germline V and J ends were trimmed by 5 bases and 7 bases, with 21 bases remaining between them. The germline gives CDR1 SGHVS, CDR2 FQNEAQ. The DNA for the CDR3 is TGTGCCAGCAGCCAAGAAGCCCCGGGATTGGGGGAGCAGTACTTC. This encodes CASSQEAPGLGEQYF.

The chain carries TRBV6-1 and TRBJ2-7; 15 bases map to TRBD2. There are 21 residues in the CDR3. Germline CDR1 is MNHNS and CDR2 is SASEGT. V lost 1 base to trimming and J lost 3 bases; unmatched junction nucleotides: 16. The CDR3 region is CASSEGQAKGTSGRPNYEQYF. The CDR3 DNA follows: TGTGCCAGCAGTGAAGGGCAGGCGAAAGGGACTAGCGGGAGGCCAAACTACGAGCAGTACTTC.

The chain employs TRBV6-2 or TRBV6-3 and TRBJ1-5; D is uncertain. The V and J ends lost 1 base and 0 bases respectively, with 16 bases between them. The length of the CDR3 is 18 residues. The germline CDR1 and CDR2 sequences are MNHEY and SVGEGT. The CDR3 DNA reads TGTGCCAGCAGTTACTATTCTCGGGCCTTTTATAGCAATCAGCCCCAGCATTTT. Its protein is CASSYYSRAFYSNQPQHF.

This clone was counted a few times. The V call is TRBV18, the J call TRBJ1-2; no reliable D call. Trimming removed 2 bases from V and 1 base from J, with 5 bases in between. In germline, CDR1 is KGHSH, CDR2 LQKENI. The CDR3 runs 13 residues. The CDR3 DNA reads as TGTGCCAGCTCACCAGGGGATAACTATGGCTACACCTTC. Amino acids: CASSPGDNYGYTF.

The chain has TRBV6-5 and TRBJ1-2; D is uncertain. This CDR3 is 10 amino acids long. Between the trimmed V and J ends, which lost 6 bases and 10 bases, there was a span of 9 bases. Germline CDR1 reads MNHEY; CDR2 reads SVGAGI. In DNA form, the CDR3 reads TGTGCCAGCAGAGGGCGGATCTACACCTTC. Translating it yields CASRGRIYTF.

The chain has TRBV5-5 and TRBJ1-5; D is perhaps TRBD1 (5 bases). V lost 1 base, J lost 4 bases, and 9 bases lay in between. The germline V gene has CDR1 SGHKS and CDR2 YYEKEE (reference sequence). CDR3 size: 14 residues. This CDR3 is CASSLPGGNQPQHF. The CDR3 region has the DNA TGTGCCAGCAGCTTGCCCGGGGGTAATCAGCCCCAGCATTTT.

The chain links TRBV29-1 to TRBJ2-7; TRBD1 aligns across 9 bases. J was trimmed by 5 bases and V by 6 bases; bases with no gene match: 11. Germline V gene sequence: CDR1 SQVTM, CDR2 ANQGSEA. The CDR3 is made up of 14 amino acids. The DNA for the CDR3 is TGCAGCGTCCTAACCCGGGACAGGGATAACGAGCAGTACTTC. Translation gives CSVLTRDRDNEQYF.

V and J are TRBV15 and TRBJ1-1; possibly TRBD1 for D (6 bases). This CDR3 contains 13 residues. Germline-derived CDR1 and CDR2 are LNHNV and YYDKDF (reference sequence). Trimming left V 8 bases short and J 0 bases short, with 10 bases between. The CDR3 reads CATAGALNTEAFF. The CDR3 DNA sequence: TGTGCCACCGCAGGGGCTTTGAACACTGAAGCTTTCTTT.

The chain couples TRBV7-9 to TRBJ2-1, with D maybe TRBD2 (6 bases). Germline V gene data show CDR1 as SEHNR and CDR2 as FQNEAQ (reference sequence). Trimming cost V 4 bases and J 3 bases, with 16 bases left between them. The CDR3 loop spans 16 amino acids. The CDR3 DNA reads TGTGCCAGCAGCTCGCCCGGCGGGAAGAACTACAATGAGCAGTTCTTC. This translates into CASSSPGGKNYNEQFF.

This rearrangement joins TRBV19 to TRBJ2-7; TRBD1 matches 9 bases. The CDR3 covers 16 residues. Per germline, CDR1 LNHDA and CDR2 SQIVND (reference sequence). V lost 5 bases and J lost 6; bases outside the gene matches: 14. The CDR3 loop reads CASSPQGTRTGAEQYF. The DNA of the CDR3 is TGTGCCAGTAGTCCCCAAGGAACCCGGACAGGGGCCGAGCAGTACTTC.

The chain links TRBV30 to TRBJ2-3, with a weak D call TRBD1 (5 bases). Germline V gene sequence: CDR1 GTSNPN, CDR2 SVGIG (reference sequence). The CDR3 runs 12 residues. V shed 8 bases and J shed 1 base, with 10 bases lying between them. The CDR3 DNA is TGTGCCACCCTAGGGGGCACAGATACGCAGTATTTT. Encoded protein: CATLGGTDTQYF.

This rearrangement joins TRBV5-4 to TRBJ2-2; D ambiguous. Germline V CDR1 and CDR2: SGHNT, YYREEE (reference sequence). The ends were cut back, 1 base at V and 4 bases at J, with 11 bases in the middle. The CDR3 is 15 amino acids. The CDR3 bases are TGTGCCAGCAGCTTGCTAGGGATCGGCACCGGGGAGCTGTTTTTT. This encodes CASSLLGIGTGELFF.

The CDR3 here is CASSIWGAQEQETQYF. DNA for the CDR3: TGTGCCAGTAGTATCTGGGGGGCGCAGGAACAAGAGACCCAGTACTTC. The chain joins TRBV19 to TRBJ2-5, with D perhaps being TRBD1 or TRBD2 (6 bases each). V lost 3 bases and J 2 bases, leaving 16 bases between the germline ends. Germline-derived CDR1 and CDR2 are LNHDA and SQIVND (reference sequence). The CDR3 totals 16 residues.

The gene calls are TRBV19 and TRBJ2-7; TRBD1 agrees at 10 bases. There are 14 residues in the CDR3. Germline CDR1 reads LNHDA; CDR2 reads SQIVND (reference sequence). V shed 3 bases, J shed 4 bases, and the junction held 3 bases outside the gene matches. The DNA for the CDR3 is TGTGCCAGTAGTATCGGGACAGGGGAGTACGAGCAGTACTTC. Its protein product is CASSIGTGEYEQYF.

The rearrangement uses TRBV5-1 and TRBJ2-1; D call uncertain. With 0 bases removed from V and 6 bases from J, the gap between germline ends came to 13 bases. The CDR3 consists of 15 residues. CDR1 and CDR2 from the germline V gene are SGHRS and YFSETQ. CDR3 DNA: TGCGCCAGCAGCTTGGCCAGACCGTTCCGCAATGAGCAGTTCTTC. Translated, it gives CASSLARPFRNEQFF.

The rearrangement uses TRBV5-8 and TRBJ1-3; D uncertain. The V end was cut by 4 bases, the J end by 1 base, with 12 bases between. Germline CDR1 is SGHTS and CDR2 is YDEGEE. The CDR3 is made up of 15 amino acids. In DNA, the CDR3 is TGTGCCAGCAGCGCCGATCCAAGGTCTGGAAACACCATATATTTT. It encodes CASSADPRSGNTIYF.

V is TRBV3-1 (or the pseudogene TRBV3-2) and J is TRBJ1-2; D unresolved. The germline V and J ends were trimmed by 4 bases and 6 bases, with 12 bases remaining between them. Germline V gene data show CDR1 as LGHDT and CDR2 as YNNKEL (reference sequence). The CDR3 runs to 13 residues. The CDR3 loop is CASSPLAGDGYTF. For the CDR3, the DNA is TGTGCCAGCAGCCCATTGGCAGGTGATGGCTACACCTTC.

This clone was recorded a few times. Other DNA sequences within the sample encode an identical CDR3. The chain employs TRBV18 and TRBJ2-5; D not resolved. Germline lookup yields CDR1 KGHSH and CDR2 LQKENI. V shed 0 bases and J shed 1 base, with 6 bases lying between them. This CDR3 contains 14 residues. As DNA, the CDR3 is TGTGCCAGCTCACCACCCAACAGCCAAGAGACCCAGTACTTC. This translates into CASSPPNSQETQYF.

The CDR3 here is CASSPEGTGARAFF. Written as DNA, the CDR3 is TGTGCCAGCAGCCCAGAAGGGACAGGGGCGAGAGCTTTCTTT. This rearrangement joins TRBV14 to TRBJ1-1, with 10 bases lining up with TRBD1. Germline CDR1 and CDR2: SGHDN and FVKESK. The V gene end was trimmed by 4 bases and the J gene end by 10 bases; junction bases not matched to a gene: 9. The CDR3 length is 14 residues.

This clone was found once. Germline is not matched at one junction end, which may reflect a read error. The chain carries TRBV11-2 and TRBJ1-2; D perhaps matches TRBD1 (5 bases). CDR3 length: 16 residues. Germline V gene sequence: CDR1 SGHAT, CDR2 FQNNGV. The CDR3 is CASSLGGGSQFYGYTF. In DNA, the CDR3 is TGTGCCAGTAGCTTAGGCGGGGGGTCTCAATTCTATGGCTACACCTTC.

The chain has TRBV10-3 and TRBJ2-1, with D tentatively TRBD1 (6 bases). The V gene's germline CDR1 is ENHRY and CDR2 SYGVKD. With 2 bases removed from V and 5 bases from J, the gap between germline ends came to 7 bases. This CDR3 is built from 13 residues. In DNA, the CDR3 is TGTGCCATCAGTGAGAGGGACAACAATGAGCAGTTCTTC. The encoded protein is CAISERDNNEQFF.

The chain employs TRBV6-5 and TRBJ2-2; no clear D. The germline V gene encodes CDR1 MNHEY and CDR2 SVGAGI. Trimming removed 0 bases at V and 5 bases at J, with 4 bases between. The CDR3 extends over 13 amino acids. CDR3 sequence (DNA): TGTGCCAGCAGTTACTCGACAACCGGGGAGCTGTTTTTT. It yields the protein CASSYSTTGELFF.

In its sample, this clone was seen once. This rearrangement joins TRBV6-5 to TRBJ1-5; D unclear. CDR1 is MNHEY and CDR2 is SVGAGI in the germline V gene. This CDR3 comprises 15 residues. V lost 6 bases and J lost 0, with 12 bases in between. The CDR3 sequence: CASRTTWDSNQPQHF. The CDR3 DNA sequence: TGTGCCAGCAGAACCACATGGGATAGCAATCAGCCCCAGCATTTT.